One T cell receptor beta chain is described in this entry. Its specificity is unknown. UMI-labeled 5' RACE TRB cDNA libraries were prepared from the cells. TCRdb reanalyzed the 5' RACE reads and collapses them to one entry per CDR3 protein, without DNA. The record lists tens of thousands of distinct CDR3 sequences, of which the ten most abundant hold less than 0.85%. This specimen comes from a study of CXCR3-negative and CXCR3-positive naive CD8 T cells. Findings of the study overall: Naive cells that were CXCR3-positive had more hydrophobic TRB CDR3s (compared with CXCR3-negative naive cells). TCR interaction strength was inferred from TRB CDR3 physicochemistry, as CD5 matched across naive subsets.

Germline V lookup: CDR1 MGHRA, CDR2 YSYEKL. The CDR3 extends over 14 amino acids. A CD45RO-CCR7+CD27+CD95- phenotype identified naive CD8+ T cells. The rearrangement uses TRBV4-1 and TRBJ2-2. Input material: naive CXCR3+ CD8+ T cells from blood. Noted subset: CD45RO-CCR7+CD27+CD95- naive CD8+ T cells expressing CXCR3 (TNR3+). The TCR sequence derives from a human donor in good health. Some clones in this sample may be carry-over from other donors' samples. CDR3 amino acids: CASSQTRPAGELFF.